The T cell receptor (beta chain) under discussion was sequenced for a study of beta chain features in type 1 diabetes. For the study at large: The samples had roughly 110,000,000 sorted cells examined in all.

Study results and limitations: Shortening that was moderate but significant affected the TCRB CDR3s of Type 1 diabetes patients in all four CD4+ subsets.

Stem cell-like memory, regulatory, central memory and naive CD4+ cells were sorted via CD45RO/CCR7/CD25/CD127/CD95/CD27. TCRB transcripts that were expressed got sequenced, as all of the isolated RNA had been reverse transcribed. The study sequenced naive, central memory and regulatory T cell samples to an average of about 3.8 million reads. Data came from immunoSEQ multiplex PCR; TCRdb stores just in-frame clones and leaves some out. Of around 280,000 clones in the sample, 15% are singletons; the top ten hold roughly 0.015%. This CDR3 has 15 residues. With 3 bases removed from V and 0 bases from J, the gap between germline ends came to 8 bases. The germline V gene has CDR1 MDHEN and CDR2 SYDVKM. The table lists this clone with a few counts. Its matching antigen is unknown.

This rearrangement joins TRBV28 to TRBJ2-2, with D perhaps matching TRBD2 (6 bases). The receptor was derived from a man between 18 and 29 years old with type 1 diabetes. The material sequenced was naive CD4+ T cells from blood. The CDR3, as DNA: TGTGCCAGCAGTTTGGCTAGCGCGAACACCGGGGAGCTGTTTTTT. This translates into CASSLASANTGELFF.